This paragraph reports one TCR beta chain. Its antigen is as yet unknown. The CDR3 totals 15 residues. The V gene end was trimmed by 5 bases and the J gene end by 1 base; junction bases not matched to a gene: 5. Germline V gives CDR1 SGHTA, CDR2 FQGNSA. The protocol was immunoSEQ multiplex PCR, while the TCRdb copy is restricted to in-frame clones and leaves out a portion. The sample includes about 120,000 clones, around 91% of them seen just once. The record originates from a study of OX40 agonist ivuxolimab in advanced cancers. On the study more broadly: A male proportion of about 86% was recorded, with mean age about 60 years and range roughly 20 to 85.

People who had autoimmune disease history or systemic immunosuppression were excluded. Peripheral blood came from all dose cohorts at three timepoints. Study-level results: Averaging showed that CD8+ T cells had more expanded clones than CD4+ did.

The gene calls are TRBV7-2 and TRBJ2-3; TRBD1 matches 8 bases. The TCR originated in an adult with an advanced solid tumor such as melanoma, head and neck, liver or kidney cancer. The material sequenced was CD4+ or CD8+ T cells sorted from blood, taken in a trial of the OX40 agonist ivuxolimab. CDR3 in DNA: TGTGCCAGCAGCGTACAGGGGGGCGGCACAGATACGCAGTATTTT. It is translated as CASSVQGGGTDTQYF. The full variable domain, with the rest looked up from reference TRBV7-2 and TRBJ2-3, is GAGVSQSPSNKVTEKGKDVELRCDPISGHTALYWYRQSLGQGLEFLIYFQGNSAPDKSGLPSDRFSAERTGGSVSTLTIQRTQQEDSAVYLCASSVQGGGTDTQYFGPGTRLTVL.